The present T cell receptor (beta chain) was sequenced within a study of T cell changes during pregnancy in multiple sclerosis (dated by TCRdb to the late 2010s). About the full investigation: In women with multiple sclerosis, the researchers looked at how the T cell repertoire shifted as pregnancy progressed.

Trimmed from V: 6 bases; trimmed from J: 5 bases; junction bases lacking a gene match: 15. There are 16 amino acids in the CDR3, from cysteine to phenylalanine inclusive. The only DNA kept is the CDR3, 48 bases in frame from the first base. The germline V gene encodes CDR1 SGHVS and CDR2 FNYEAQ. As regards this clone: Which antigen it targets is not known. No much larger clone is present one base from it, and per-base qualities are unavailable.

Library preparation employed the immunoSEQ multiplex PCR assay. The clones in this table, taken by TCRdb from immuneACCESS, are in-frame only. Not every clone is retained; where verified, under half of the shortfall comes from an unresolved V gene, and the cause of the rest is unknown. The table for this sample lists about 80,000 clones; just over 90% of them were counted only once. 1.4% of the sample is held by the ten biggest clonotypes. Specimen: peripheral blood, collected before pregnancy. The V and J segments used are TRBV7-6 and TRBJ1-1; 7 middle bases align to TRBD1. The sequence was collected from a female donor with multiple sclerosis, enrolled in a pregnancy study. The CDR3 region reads CASSSPFQTGKTEAFF. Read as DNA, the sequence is TGTGCCAGCAGTTCCCCCTTCCAGACAGGGAAAACTGAAGCTTTCTTT. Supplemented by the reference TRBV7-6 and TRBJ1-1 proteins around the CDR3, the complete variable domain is GAGVSQSPRYKVTKRGQDVALRCDPISGHVSLYWYRQALGQGPEFLTYFNYEAQQDKSGLPNDRFSAERPEGSISTLTIQRTEQRDSAMYRCASSSPFQTGKTEAFFGQGTRLTVV.